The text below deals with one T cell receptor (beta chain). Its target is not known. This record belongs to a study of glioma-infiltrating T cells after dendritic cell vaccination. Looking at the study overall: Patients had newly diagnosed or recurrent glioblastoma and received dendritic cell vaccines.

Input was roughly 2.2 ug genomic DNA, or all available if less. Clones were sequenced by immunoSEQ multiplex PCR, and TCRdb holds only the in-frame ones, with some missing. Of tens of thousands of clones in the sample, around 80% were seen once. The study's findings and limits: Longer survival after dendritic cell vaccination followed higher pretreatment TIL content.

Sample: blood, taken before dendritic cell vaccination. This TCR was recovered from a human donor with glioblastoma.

The CDR3 nucleotides read TGTGCCATCACTGAAGACAGGAACACTGAAGCTTTCTTT. It codes for CAITEDRNTEAFF. The chain joins TRBV10-3 to TRBJ1-1, with D possibly matching TRBD1 (5 bases). V lost 7 bases to trimming and J lost 1 base, with 10 bases between them. This CDR3 is built from 13 residues. Germline V gives CDR1 ENHRY, CDR2 SYGVKD.